This T cell receptor (beta chain) derives from a study of T cells in tuberculosis. Study background: Sequenced TCRs come from CD1B-GMM tetramer-binding T cells.

General study results and limits: GMM-specific TCRs were nearer to active tuberculosis alpha repertoires, suggesting expansion. Smaller alpha distances in active tuberculosis partly reflected shorter CDR3-alpha lengths.

Each clinical donor contributed on average approximately 100,000 T cells from unsorted cryopreserved PBMC. Concerning this clone: The antigen remains unidentified.

The data were produced by immunoSEQ multiplex PCR, yet TCRdb's version contains in-frame clones alone and is incomplete. The sample has some 7,700 clones; around 93% are singletons. The trim removed 2 bases at V and 5 bases at J, leaving 7 bases unmatched. The CDR3 runs 16 residues. Germline CDR1 SGHTA, CDR2 FQGNSA. This receptor was identified in an adult with tuberculosis. The sample was PBMCs. The rearrangement links TRBV7-2 to TRBJ2-1, with 9 bases that match TRBD2. In DNA, the CDR3 is TGTGCCAGCAGCTTAAAGCCTCGACTAGCGGACAATGAGCAGTTCTTC. Translating gives CASSLKPRLADNEQFF.